What follows is one TCR beta chain and its context. Assay used: immunoSEQ multiplex PCR; TCRdb lists only in-frame clones, some missing. The sample yields some 150,000 clones, roughly 94% seen once. Per germline, CDR1 GTSNPN and CDR2 SVGIG (reference sequence). Between the trimmed V and J ends, which lost 0 bases and 3 bases, there was a span of 6 bases. This CDR3 spans 13 amino acids. This record comes from a study of control samples from healthy donors and cancer patients. Material: blood. J is TRBJ1-3 and V is TRBV30, with D hard to call. The origin of this receptor is a man aged 40-50 years in good health. CDR3 protein: CAWSVTGGNTIYF. In nucleotides, the CDR3 is TGTGCCTGGAGTGTAACTGGTGGAAACACCATATATTTT.